This TCR beta chain was retrieved from a study of T cell responses to AZD1222 COVID-19 vaccine. Study details: Second doses were pooled across both intervals (about 4 or about 12 weeks). Overall study findings and caveats: Females outnumbered males among donors, who were mostly white British; clonal diversity was possibly underestimated. The study sampled repertoires only after the peak T cell response.

Worth noting for this clone: What it binds is unknown.

Profiled with immunoSEQ multiplex PCR; TCRdb holds only in-frame clones, not every one. Here the sample spans about 99,000 clones, about 87% being singletons. The germline CDR1 and CDR2 sequences are MNHEY and SMNVEV (reference sequence). There are 14 residues in the CDR3. Trimming pared 4 bases from V and 2 bases from J, leaving 11 bases between. This sequence was found in an adult in good health. The V call is TRBV27, the J call TRBJ1-2; D is perhaps TRBD1 (5 bases). The sample consisted of peripheral blood, taken on day 0 of AZD1222 vaccination. The CDR3 reads CASSSGGLNYGYTF. CDR3 DNA: TGTGCCAGCAGTTCCGGGGGGTTGAACTATGGCTACACCTTC.